The 2 T cell receptor beta chains in this list originate from one sample, sequenced in a study of OX40 agonist ivuxolimab in advanced cancers. The protocol was immunoSEQ multiplex PCR, while the TCRdb copy is restricted to in-frame clones and leaves out a portion. The sample has over 70,000 clones, approximately 90% seen once. This specimen consisted of CD4+ or CD8+ T cells sorted from blood, obtained in a trial of the OX40 agonist ivuxolimab. These receptors all come from an adult with an advanced solid tumor such as melanoma, head and neck, liver or kidney cancer.

This clone was seen a handful of times. The chain couples TRBV2 to TRBJ2-7, with 7 bases that match TRBD1. CDR3 length equals 15 residues. After removal of 2 bases from V and 7 bases from J, the junction contained 11 bases not matched to a gene. Germline loops: CDR1 SNHLY, CDR2 FYNNEI. The CDR3 region is CASSEQRGAGGEQYF. CDR3 nucleotide sequence: TGTGCCAGCAGTGAACAGCGAGGGGCAGGGGGTGAGCAGTACTTC.

The genes are TRBV28 and TRBJ2-7; the D gene is possibly TRBD1 (6 bases). The germline V gene encodes CDR1 MDHEN and CDR2 SYDVKM. With 5 bases removed from V and 4 bases from J, the gap between germline ends came to 9 bases. The CDR3 totals 12 residues. The CDR3 loop is CASSQQGYEQYF. CDR3 in DNA: TGTGCCAGCAGTCAACAGGGATACGAGCAGTACTTC. Full variable domain (remainder filled in from reference TRBV28 and TRBJ2-7): DVKVTQSSRYLVKRTGEKVFLECVQDMDHENMFWYRQDPGLGLRLIYFSYDVKMKEKGDIPEGYSVSREKKERFSLILESASTNQTSMYLCASSQQGYEQYFGPGTRLTVT.